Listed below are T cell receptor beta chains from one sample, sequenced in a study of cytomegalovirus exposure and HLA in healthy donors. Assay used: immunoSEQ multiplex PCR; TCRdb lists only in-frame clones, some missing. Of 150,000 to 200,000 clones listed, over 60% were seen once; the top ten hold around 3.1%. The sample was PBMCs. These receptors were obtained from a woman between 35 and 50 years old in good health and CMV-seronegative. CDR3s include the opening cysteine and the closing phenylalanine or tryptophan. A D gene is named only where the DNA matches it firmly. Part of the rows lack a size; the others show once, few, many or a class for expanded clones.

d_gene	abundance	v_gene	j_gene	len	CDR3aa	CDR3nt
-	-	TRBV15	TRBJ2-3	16	CATSTLGGSSTDTQYF	TGTGCCACCAGCACACTAGGGGGATCTAGCACAGATACGCAGTATTTT
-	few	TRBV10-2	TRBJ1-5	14	CASSQGGGYQPQHF	TGCGCCAGCAGTCAGGGCGGGGGGTATCAGCCCCAGCATTTT
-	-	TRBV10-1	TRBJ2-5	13	CASSGQTEGTQYF	TGCGCCAGCAGTGGCCAGACAGAAGGGACCCAGTACTTC
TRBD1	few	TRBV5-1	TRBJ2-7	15	CASSPGQTLSYEQYF	TGTGCCAGCAGCCCGGGACAGACCCTCTCCTACGAGCAGTACTTC
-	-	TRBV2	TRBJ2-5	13	CASRDGAQETQYF	TGTGCCAGCCGAGATGGGGCCCAAGAGACCCAGTACTTC
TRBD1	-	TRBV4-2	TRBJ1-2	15	CASSPDGTANYGYTF	TGTGCCAGCAGCCCGGACGGGACAGCTAACTATGGCTACACCTTC
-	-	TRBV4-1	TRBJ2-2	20	CASSQDHLDFGGAFAGELFF	TGCGCCAGCAGCCAAGATCACTTGGATTTTGGAGGGGCCTTCGCCGGGGAGCTGTTTTTT
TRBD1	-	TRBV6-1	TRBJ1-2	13	CATRGRGRFGYTF	TGTGCCACCCGCGGGAGGGGGCGCTTCGGCTACACCTTC
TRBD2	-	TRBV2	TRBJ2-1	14	CASRKTSRYNEQFF	TGTGCCAGCAGGAAGACTAGCCGTTACAATGAGCAGTTCTTC
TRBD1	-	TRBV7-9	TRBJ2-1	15	CASSPRTGGINEQFF	TGTGCCAGCAGCCCGCGGACAGGGGGCATAAATGAGCAGTTCTTC
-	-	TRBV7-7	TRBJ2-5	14	CASSLEYGAETQYF	TGTGCCAGCAGCTTAGAGTATGGGGCGGAGACCCAGTACTTC
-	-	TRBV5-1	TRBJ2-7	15	CASSFSSEYSYGQYF	TGCGCCAGCAGCTTTTCTAGCGAGTACTCCTACGGGCAGTACTTC
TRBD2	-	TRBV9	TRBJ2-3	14	CASSVGRGGDTQYF	TGTGCCAGCAGCGTGGGGCGGGGGGGAGATACGCAGTATTTT
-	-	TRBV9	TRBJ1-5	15	CASSVTGESNQPQHF	TGTGCCAGCAGCGTAACGGGGGAAAGCAATCAGCCCCAGCATTTT
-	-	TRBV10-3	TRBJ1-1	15	CAISTRGILNTEAFF	TGTGCCATCTCAACCAGGGGAATTTTGAACACTGAAGCTTTCTTT
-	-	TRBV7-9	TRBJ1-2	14	CASSLPTPLDGYTF	TGTGCCAGCAGCCTCCCGACACCGTTGGATGGCTACACCTTC
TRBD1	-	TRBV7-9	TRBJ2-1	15	CASSLLRGQDNEQFF	TGTGCCAGCAGCTTGCTCAGGGGGCAGGACAATGAGCAGTTCTTC
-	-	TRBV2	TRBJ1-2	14	CASSGQGGIYGYTF	TGTGCCAGCAGTGGGCAGGGTGGGATCTATGGCTACACCTTC
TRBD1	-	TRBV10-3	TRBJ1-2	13	CAISTGQYYGYTF	TGTGCCATCAGCACGGGACAGTACTATGGCTACACCTTC
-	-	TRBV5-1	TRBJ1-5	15	CASSLSGYSNQPQHF	TGCGCCAGCAGCTTGTCAGGTTATAGCAATCAGCCCCAGCATTTT
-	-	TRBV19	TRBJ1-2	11	CASSPPDGYTF	TGTGCCAGTAGTCCCCCGGATGGCTACACCTTC
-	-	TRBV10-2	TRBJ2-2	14	CASSQRSNTGELFF	TGCGCCAGCAGCCAGAGGTCTAATACCGGGGAGCTGTTTTTT
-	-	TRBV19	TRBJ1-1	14	CASSFVGDYTEAFF	TGTGCCAGTAGTTTTGTTGGGGACTACACTGAAGCTTTCTTT
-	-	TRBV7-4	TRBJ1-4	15	CASSLAQPQYGKLFF	TGTGCCAGCAGCTTAGCGCAACCCCAGTACGGGAAACTGTTTTTT
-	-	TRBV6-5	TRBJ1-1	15	CASSYSQAMNTEAFF	TGTGCCAGCAGTTACTCGCAGGCTATGAACACTGAAGCTTTCTTT
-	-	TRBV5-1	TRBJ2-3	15	CASSLKGPGADTQYF	TGCGCCAGCAGCTTGAAGGGCCCGGGGGCAGATACGCAGTATTTT
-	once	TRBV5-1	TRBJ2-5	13	CASSFPGEETQYF	TGCGCCAGCAGCTTCCCAGGGGAAGAGACCCAGTACTTC
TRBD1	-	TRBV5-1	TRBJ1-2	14	CASSAGQVHYGYTF	TGCGCCAGCAGCGCCGGACAGGTTCACTATGGCTACACCTTC
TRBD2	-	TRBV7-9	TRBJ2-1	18	CASSLGMTSGNSKSEQFF	TGTGCCAGCAGCTTAGGGATGACTAGCGGGAACTCCAAAAGTGAGCAGTTCTTC
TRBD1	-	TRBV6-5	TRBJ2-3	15	CASSPGQGGLDTQYF	TGTGCCAGCAGTCCCGGACAGGGAGGTTTAGATACGCAGTATTTT
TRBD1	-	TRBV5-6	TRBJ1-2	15	CASSTDRGNNYGYTF	TGTGCCAGCAGCACAGACAGGGGAAATAACTATGGCTACACCTTC
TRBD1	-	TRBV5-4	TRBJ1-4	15	CASSPGQAVVEKLFF	TGTGCCAGCAGCCCGGGACAGGCAGTCGTTGAAAAACTGTTTTTT
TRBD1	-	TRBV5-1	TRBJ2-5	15	CASGILGTAQETQYF	TGCGCCAGCGGAATTCTCGGGACAGCCCAAGAGACCCAGTACTTC
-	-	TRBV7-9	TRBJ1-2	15	CASSLAGGTADGYTF	TGTGCCAGCAGCTTAGCGGGGGGAACAGCAGATGGCTACACCTTC
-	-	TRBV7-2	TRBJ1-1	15	CASSRPTGGTTEAFF	TGTGCCAGCAGCCGTCCGACCGGCGGAACCACTGAAGCTTTCTTT
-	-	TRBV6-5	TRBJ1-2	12	CASSPPRGGYTF	TGTGCCAGCAGCCCCCCCAGGGGCGGCTACACCTTC
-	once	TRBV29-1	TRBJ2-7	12	CSVGPGRYEQYF	TGCAGCGTTGGCCCGGGTCGGTACGAGCAGTACTTC
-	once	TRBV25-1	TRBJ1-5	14	CASRGEGTNQPQHF	TGTGCCAGCAGGGGGGAGGGGACCAATCAGCCCCAGCATTTT
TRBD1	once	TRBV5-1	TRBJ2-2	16	CASSYSTGANTGELFF	TGCGCCAGCAGCTACTCGACAGGGGCGAACACCGGGGAGCTGTTTTTT
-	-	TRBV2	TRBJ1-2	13	CASRNQGRDGYTF	TGTGCCAGCAGGAACCAGGGTCGGGATGGCTACACCTTC
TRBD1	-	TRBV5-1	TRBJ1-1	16	CASSFLTGAQGTEAFF	TGCGCCAGCAGCTTTCTGACAGGGGCGCAAGGGACTGAAGCTTTCTTT
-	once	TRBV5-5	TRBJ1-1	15	CASRLPGTINTEAFF	TGTGCCAGCAGATTGCCGGGGACAATTAACACTGAAGCTTTCTTT
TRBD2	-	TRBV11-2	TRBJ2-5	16	CASSSPRTRGQETQYF	TGTGCCAGCAGCTCCCCCCGGACTAGGGGCCAAGAGACCCAGTACTTC
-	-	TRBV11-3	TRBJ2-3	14	CASSLGGRTDTQYF	TGTGCCAGCAGCTTAGGGGGGCGCACAGATACGCAGTATTTT
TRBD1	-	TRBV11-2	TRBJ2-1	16	CASSLGWGTDYNEQFF	TGTGCCAGCAGCTTAGGGTGGGGGACAGACTACAATGAGCAGTTCTTC
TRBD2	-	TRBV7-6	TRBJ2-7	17	CASSSRRIAGGPYEQYF	TGTGCCAGCAGCTCCCGGCGGATAGCGGGGGGGCCCTACGAGCAGTACTTC
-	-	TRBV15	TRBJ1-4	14	CATSRSRRNEKLFF	TGTGCCACCAGCAGGTCCCGGAGGAATGAAAAACTGTTTTTT